This TCR beta chain derives from a study of CD8+ T cells in alopecia areata. Overall study results and limits: It was observed that many expanded lesional clones persisted in scalp and blood during tofacitinib. Among the top 100, expanded CD8+ clones were significantly decreased by tofacitinib, as was scalp clonality. Scalp lesions, especially in alopecia totalis/universalis, had higher clonality than normal scalp.

In each case, RNA was isolated and then reverse transcribed into cDNA as the sequencing template. Data came from immunoSEQ multiplex PCR; TCRdb stores just in-frame clones and leaves some out. The table shows some 180,000 clones, with around 49% occurring only once. In the case of this clone: Its antigen is not identified.

The sample's treatment: oral pan-JAK inhibitor, 5-10 mg twice daily. PBMCs provided sorted CD4+ and CD8+ T cells. Germline V gene data show CDR1 as MNHEY and CDR2 as SMNVEV (reference sequence). Between the trimmed V and J ends, which lost 2 bases and 7 bases, there was a span of 11 bases. This CDR3 has 13 residues. The V and J genes are TRBV27 and TRBJ1-1; D is possibly TRBD1 (5 bases). The TCR sequence derives from a human donor with alopecia areata. This material consisted of CD8+ T cells sorted from blood, taken around week 54, from a patient treated with tofacitinib. CDR3 bases: TGTGCCAGCAGTTTAACGCAGGGTGGTGAAGCTTTCTTT. Its protein product is CASSLTQGGEAFF.